This TCR beta chain was captured in a study of intratumoral heterogeneity in liver cancer. The study in broad terms: Across the full approximately 15-patient cohort, most patients were male and a median age of around 64 years was recorded. Of the roughly 70 multiregional samples collected from roughly 15 HCC patients in the overall cohort, 50 to 55 were tumoral regions and some 20 were adjacent nontumoral regions. The study combined RNA-seq, DNA sequencing, TCR-seq and SNP array data from multiple regions of hepatocellular carcinoma specimens to study intratumor heterogeneity. Overall study outcomes, separate from this receptor: RNA-seq-based estimates of regional differences in tumor-infiltrating lymphocyte burden were reportedly confirmed by TCR sequencing. Limitations acknowledged by the authors included a relatively low number of patients and under-sampled representation of tumor-infiltrating lymphocytes. No significant difference in overall T cell clonality was found between tumor regions within either sequenced patient. Tumor region a in each sequenced patient had significantly more unique T-cell clonal expansions than region b.

The immunoSEQ assay was used to sequence TCR beta chain CDR3 regions from genomic DNA. Rearranged VDJ segments were amplified with primers that anneal to V and J segments. The study's processing was this. The ImmunoSeq Analyzer software was used to calculate clonality and richness metrics. Differentially abundant clones between regions were identified using Fisher's exact test plus a beta-binomial method for added stringency. This is the immuneACCESS table as TCRdb keeps it, with only in-frame sequences that have V and J called. A part of the clones is gone; compared with another copy, unresolved V genes explain less than half, and the rest is unexplained. V, J and clone size were drawn from that table, and D and trimming were deduced from the DNA. This sample comprises roughly 6,200 clones, over 55% of them detected only once. Jointly, the top ten make up about two fifths of the sample. Samples with the label H were taken from distinct, geographically separated regions of the hepatocellular carcinoma nodule. All patients had early-stage hepatocellular carcinoma and received no therapy before surgical resection. The sampled areas showed no macroscopic signs of necrosis or hemorrhage. Multiple regions from a couple of patients were subjected to TCR sequencing (ImmunoSeq). Each frozen resection tissue sample was taken at least 1 cm away from every other sample. Genomic DNA was isolated from bulk tissue with the DNeasy blood and tissue kit.

Cut back by 1 base and 8 bases, the V and J ends lie 14 bases apart. CDR1 and CDR2, per the germline V gene, are MGHRA and YSYEKL. Measured from the cysteine to the phenylalanine, the CDR3 is 14 residues long. The entry retains the CDR3 DNA only, 42 bases that are in frame from base 1. About this clone: Its target antigen remains unknown. No much larger clone exists at a distance of one base, and base qualities are not known.

Here the chain combines TRBV4-1 and TRBJ1-2; a tentative D match to TRBD1 spans 6 bases. Sample: tumor tissue, taken before any cancer treatment. This TCR came from a woman between 70 and 85 years old with hepatocellular carcinoma. The CDR3 protein is CASSQVQGLGGYTF. The nucleotides read TGCGCCAGCAGCCAAGTGCAGGGGCTGGGCGGCTACACCTTC.